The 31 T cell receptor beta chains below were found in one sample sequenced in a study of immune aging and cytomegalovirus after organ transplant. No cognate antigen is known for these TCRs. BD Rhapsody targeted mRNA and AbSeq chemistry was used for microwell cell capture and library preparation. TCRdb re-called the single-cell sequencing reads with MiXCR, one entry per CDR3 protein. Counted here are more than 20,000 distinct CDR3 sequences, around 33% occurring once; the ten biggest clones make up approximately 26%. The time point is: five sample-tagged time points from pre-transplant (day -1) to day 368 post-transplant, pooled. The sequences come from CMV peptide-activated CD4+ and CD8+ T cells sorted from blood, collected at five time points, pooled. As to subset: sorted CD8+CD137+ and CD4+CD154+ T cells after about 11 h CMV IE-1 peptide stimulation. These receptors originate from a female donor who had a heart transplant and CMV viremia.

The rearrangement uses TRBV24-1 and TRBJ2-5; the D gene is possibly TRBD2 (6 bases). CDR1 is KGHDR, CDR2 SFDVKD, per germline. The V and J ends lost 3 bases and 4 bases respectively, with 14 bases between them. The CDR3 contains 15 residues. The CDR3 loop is CATSDGGAIGETQYF. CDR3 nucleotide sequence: TGTGCCACCAGTGATGGAGGGGCTATTGGAGAGACCCAGTACTTC.

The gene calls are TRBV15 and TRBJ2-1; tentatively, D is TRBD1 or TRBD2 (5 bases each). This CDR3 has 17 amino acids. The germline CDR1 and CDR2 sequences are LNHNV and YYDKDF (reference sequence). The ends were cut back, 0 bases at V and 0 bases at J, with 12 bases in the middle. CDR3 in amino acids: CATSREQSGRSYNEQFF. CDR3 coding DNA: TGTGCCACCAGCAGAGAACAATCGGGGCGCTCCTACAATGAGCAGTTCTTC.

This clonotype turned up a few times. The CDR3 sequence is CASSSGWGAYEQYF. DNA for the CDR3: TGTGCCAGCAGCTCTGGGTGGGGGGCCTACGAGCAGTACTTC. J is TRBJ2-7 and V is TRBV5-6; possibly TRBD2 for D (6 bases). The CDR3 totals 14 residues. V lost 3 bases, J lost 2 bases, and 12 bases lay in between. In germline, CDR1 is SGHDT, CDR2 YYEEEE.

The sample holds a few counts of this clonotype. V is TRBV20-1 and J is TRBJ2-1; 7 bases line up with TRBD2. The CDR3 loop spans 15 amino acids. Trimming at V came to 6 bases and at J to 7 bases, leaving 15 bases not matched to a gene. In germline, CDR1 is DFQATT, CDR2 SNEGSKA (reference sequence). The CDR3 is CSALPPVFGGNEQFF. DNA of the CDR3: TGCAGTGCCCTCCCCCCGGTCTTCGGGGGGAATGAGCAGTTCTTC.

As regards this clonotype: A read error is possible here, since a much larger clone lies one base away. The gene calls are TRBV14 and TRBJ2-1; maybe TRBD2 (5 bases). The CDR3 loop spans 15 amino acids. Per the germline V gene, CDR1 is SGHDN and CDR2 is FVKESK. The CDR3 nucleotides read TGTGCCAACAGCCAAGACGCGCCGGGGTTGGGGGAGCAGTTCTTC. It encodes CANSQDAPGLGEQFF.

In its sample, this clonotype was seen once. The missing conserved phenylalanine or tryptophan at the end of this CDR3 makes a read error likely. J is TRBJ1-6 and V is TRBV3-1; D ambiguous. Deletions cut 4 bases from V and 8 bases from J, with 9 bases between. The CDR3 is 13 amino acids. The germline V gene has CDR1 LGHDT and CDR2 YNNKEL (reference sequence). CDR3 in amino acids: CASSRPGDSPLHL. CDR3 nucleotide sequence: TGTGCCAGCAGCCGTCCCGGAGATTCACCCCTCCACCTT.

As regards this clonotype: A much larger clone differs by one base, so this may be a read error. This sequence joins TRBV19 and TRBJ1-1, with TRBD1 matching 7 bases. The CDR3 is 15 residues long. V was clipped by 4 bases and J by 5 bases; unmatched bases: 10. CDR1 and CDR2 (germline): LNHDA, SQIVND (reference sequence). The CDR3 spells CASSTGQWYATEAFF. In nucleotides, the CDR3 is TGTGCCAGTAGTACGGGACAGTGGTATGCGACTGAAGCTTTCTTT.

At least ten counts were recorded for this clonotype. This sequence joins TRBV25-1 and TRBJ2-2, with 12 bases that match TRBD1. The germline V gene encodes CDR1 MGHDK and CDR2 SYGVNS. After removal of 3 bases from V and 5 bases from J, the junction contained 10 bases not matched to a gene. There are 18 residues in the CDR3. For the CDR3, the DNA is TGTGCCAGCAGTGAGGGGGACAGGGGGCGAGTGTTAACCGGGGAGCTGTTTTTT. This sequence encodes CASSEGDRGRVLTGELFF.

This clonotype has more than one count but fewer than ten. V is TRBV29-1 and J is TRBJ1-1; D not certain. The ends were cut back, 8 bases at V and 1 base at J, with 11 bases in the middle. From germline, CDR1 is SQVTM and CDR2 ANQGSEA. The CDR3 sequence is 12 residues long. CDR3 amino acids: CSTRTGNTEAFF. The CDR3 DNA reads TGCAGCACCAGGACTGGGAACACTGAAGCTTTCTTT. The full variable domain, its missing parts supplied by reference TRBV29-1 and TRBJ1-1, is SAVISQKPSRDICQRGTSLTIQCQVDSQVTMMFWYRQQPGQSLTLIATANQGSEATYESGFVIDKFPISRPNLTFSTLTVSNMSPEDSSIYLCSTRTGNTEAFFGQGTRLTVV.

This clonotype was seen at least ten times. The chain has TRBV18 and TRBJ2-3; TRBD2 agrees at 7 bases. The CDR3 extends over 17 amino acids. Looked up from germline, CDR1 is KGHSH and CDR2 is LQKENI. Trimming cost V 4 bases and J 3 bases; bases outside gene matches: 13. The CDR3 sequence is CASSLVSAGVGTDTQYF. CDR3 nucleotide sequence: TGTGCCAGCTCACTAGTCTCGGCGGGAGTAGGGACAGATACGCAGTATTTT.

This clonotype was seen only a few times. CDR3 region: CASSPPMVAGGNEQYF. CDR3 bases: TGTGCCAGCTCACCACCGATGGTAGCGGGAGGTAACGAGCAGTACTTC. The chain combines TRBV18 with TRBJ2-7, with TRBD2 identical over 10 bases. The CDR3 has 16 residues. Germline trimming cut 0 bases from V and 5 bases from J; bases unmatched to any gene: 7. Per germline, CDR1 KGHSH and CDR2 LQKENI.

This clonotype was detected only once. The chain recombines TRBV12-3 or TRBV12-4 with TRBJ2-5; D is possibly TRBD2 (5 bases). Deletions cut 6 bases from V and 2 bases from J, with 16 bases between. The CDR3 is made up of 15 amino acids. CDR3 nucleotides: TGTGCCAGCAGCAGAAGCGGCGCCTCACAAGAGACCCAGTACTTC. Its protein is CASSRSGASQETQYF.

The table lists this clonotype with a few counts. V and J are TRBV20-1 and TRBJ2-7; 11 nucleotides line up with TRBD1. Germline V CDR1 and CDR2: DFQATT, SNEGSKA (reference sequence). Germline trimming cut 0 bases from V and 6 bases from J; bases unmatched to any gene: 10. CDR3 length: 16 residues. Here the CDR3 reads CSARDNRDRGTGEQYF. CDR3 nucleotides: TGCAGTGCTAGAGACAACCGGGACAGGGGGACGGGCGAGCAGTACTTC.

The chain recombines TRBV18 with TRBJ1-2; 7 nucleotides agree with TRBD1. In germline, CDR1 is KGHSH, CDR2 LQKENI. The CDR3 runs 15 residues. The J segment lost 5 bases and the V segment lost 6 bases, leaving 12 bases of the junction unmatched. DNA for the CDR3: TGTGCCAGCTCTTCTCCCGGGACAGAATTTTATGGCTACACCTTC. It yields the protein CASSSPGTEFYGYTF.

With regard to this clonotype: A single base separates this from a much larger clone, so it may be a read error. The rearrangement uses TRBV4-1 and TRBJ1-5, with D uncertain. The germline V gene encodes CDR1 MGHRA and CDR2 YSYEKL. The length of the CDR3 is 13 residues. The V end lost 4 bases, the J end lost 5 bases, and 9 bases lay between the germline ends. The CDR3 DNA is TGCGCCAGCAGCCGAGAGGTCTATCAGCCCCAGCATTTT. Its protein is CASSREVYQPQHF.

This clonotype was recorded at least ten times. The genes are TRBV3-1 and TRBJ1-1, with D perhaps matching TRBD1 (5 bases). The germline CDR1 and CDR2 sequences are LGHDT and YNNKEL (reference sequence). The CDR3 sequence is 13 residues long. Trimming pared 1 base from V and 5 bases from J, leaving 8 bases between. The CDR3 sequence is CASSQVGGTEAFF. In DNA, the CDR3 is TGTGCCAGCAGCCAAGTGGGGGGGACTGAAGCTTTCTTT.

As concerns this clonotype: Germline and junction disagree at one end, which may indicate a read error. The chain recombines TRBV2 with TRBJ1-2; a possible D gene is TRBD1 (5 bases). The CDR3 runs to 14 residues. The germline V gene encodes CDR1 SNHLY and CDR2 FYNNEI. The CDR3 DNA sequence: TGCGCCAGCAGGCCGGGACCCGACGACTATGACTACACCTTC. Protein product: CASRPGPDDYDYTF. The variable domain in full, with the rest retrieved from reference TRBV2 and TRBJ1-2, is EPEVTQTPSHQVTQMGQEVILRCVPISNHLYFYWYRQILGQKVEFLVSFYNNEISEKSEIFDDQFSVERPDGSNFTLKIRSTKLEDSAMYFCASRPGPDDYDYTFGSGTRLTVV.

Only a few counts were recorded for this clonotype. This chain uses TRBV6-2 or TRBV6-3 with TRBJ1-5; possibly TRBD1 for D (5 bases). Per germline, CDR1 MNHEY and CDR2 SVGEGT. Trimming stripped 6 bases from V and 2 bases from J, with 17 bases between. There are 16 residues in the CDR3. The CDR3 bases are TGTGCCAGCAGATTCTCCCCGAGGGGTGGCAATCAGCCCCAGCATTTT. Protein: CASRFSPRGGNQPQHF.

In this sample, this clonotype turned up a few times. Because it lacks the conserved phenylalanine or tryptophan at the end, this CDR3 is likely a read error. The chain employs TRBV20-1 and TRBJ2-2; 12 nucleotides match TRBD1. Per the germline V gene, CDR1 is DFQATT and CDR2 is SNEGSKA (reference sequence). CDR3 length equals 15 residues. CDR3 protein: CSALKGQGAAGELFL. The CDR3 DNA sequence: TGCAGCGCTCTTAAGGGACAGGGGGCCGCCGGGGAGCTGTTTCTT.

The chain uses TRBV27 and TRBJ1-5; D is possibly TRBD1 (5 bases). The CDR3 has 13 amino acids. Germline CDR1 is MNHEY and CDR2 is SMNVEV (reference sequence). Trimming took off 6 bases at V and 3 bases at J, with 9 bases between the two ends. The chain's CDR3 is CASSLRDNQPQHF. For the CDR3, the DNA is TGTGCCAGCAGCCTCAGGGACAATCAGCCCCAGCATTTT.

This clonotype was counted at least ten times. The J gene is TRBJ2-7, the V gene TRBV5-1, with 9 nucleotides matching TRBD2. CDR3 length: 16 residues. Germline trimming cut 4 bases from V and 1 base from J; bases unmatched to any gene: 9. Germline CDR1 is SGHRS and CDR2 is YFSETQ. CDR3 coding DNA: TGCGCCAGCAGCAGAAATGGCGGGAGGGGGTCCTACGAGCAGTACTTC. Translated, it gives CASSRNGGRGSYEQYF.

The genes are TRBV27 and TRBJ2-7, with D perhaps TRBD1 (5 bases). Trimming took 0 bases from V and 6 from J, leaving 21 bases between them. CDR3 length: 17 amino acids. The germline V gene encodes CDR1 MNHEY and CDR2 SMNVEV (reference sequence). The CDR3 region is CASSLSRRTRWLTEQYF. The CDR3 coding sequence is TGTGCCAGCAGTTTATCCCGAAGGACACGGTGGCTTACCGAGCAGTACTTC.

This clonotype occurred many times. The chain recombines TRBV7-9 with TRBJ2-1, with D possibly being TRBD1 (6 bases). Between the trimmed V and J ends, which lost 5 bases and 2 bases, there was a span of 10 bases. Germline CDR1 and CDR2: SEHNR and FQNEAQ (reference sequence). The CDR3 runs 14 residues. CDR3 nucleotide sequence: TGTGCCAGCAGCCTACGGGACACCTACAATGAGCAGTTCTTC. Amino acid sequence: CASSLRDTYNEQFF.

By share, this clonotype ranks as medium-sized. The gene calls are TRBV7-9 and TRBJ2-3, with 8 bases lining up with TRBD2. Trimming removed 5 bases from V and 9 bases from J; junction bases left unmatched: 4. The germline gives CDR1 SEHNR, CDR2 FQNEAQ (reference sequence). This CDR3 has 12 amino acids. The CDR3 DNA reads TGTGCCAGCAGCCCTGGGACTAGAACGCAGTATTTT. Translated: CASSPGTRTQYF.

CDR3 region: CSARDQAGVWETQYF. The CDR3 DNA reads as TGCAGTGCTAGAGATCAAGCGGGAGTATGGGAGACCCAGTACTTC. The V call is TRBV20-1, the J call TRBJ2-5, with 8 bases identical to TRBD2. V dropped 0 bases and J dropped 5; count of bases not matched to a gene: 8. The CDR3 runs 15 residues. Per the germline V gene, CDR1 is DFQATT and CDR2 is SNEGSKA (reference sequence).

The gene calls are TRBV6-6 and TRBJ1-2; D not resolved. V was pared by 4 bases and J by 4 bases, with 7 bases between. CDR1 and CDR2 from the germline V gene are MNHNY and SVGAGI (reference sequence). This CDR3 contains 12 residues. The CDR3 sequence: CASSLESYGYTF. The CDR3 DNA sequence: TGTGCCAGCAGTTTAGAGAGCTATGGCTACACCTTC.

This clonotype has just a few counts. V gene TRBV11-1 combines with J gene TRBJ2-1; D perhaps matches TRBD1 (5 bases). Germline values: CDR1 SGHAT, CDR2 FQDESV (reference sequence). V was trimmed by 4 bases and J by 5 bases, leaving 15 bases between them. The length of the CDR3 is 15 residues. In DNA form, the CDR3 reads TGTGCCAGCAGCTACAGGACGCAAGGAAACAATGAGCAGTTCTTC. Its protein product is CASSYRTQGNNEQFF. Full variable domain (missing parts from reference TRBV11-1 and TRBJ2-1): EAEVAQSPRYKITEKSQAVAFWCDPISGHATLYWYRQILGQGPELLVQFQDESVVDDSQLPKDRFSAERLKGVDSTLKIQPAELGDSAMYLCASSYRTQGNNEQFFGPGTRLTVL.

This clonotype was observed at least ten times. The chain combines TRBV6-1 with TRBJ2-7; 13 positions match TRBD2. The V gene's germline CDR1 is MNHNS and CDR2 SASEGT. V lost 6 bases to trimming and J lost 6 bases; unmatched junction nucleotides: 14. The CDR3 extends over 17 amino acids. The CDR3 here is CASRSGLAGARTREQYF. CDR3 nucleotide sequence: TGTGCCAGCAGGAGCGGACTAGCGGGAGCTAGGACACGCGAGCAGTACTTC.

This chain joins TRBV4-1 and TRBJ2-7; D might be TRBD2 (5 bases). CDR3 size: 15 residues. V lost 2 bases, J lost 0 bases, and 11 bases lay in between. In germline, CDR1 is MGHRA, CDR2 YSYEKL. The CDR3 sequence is CASSQTGLNSYEQYF. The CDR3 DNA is TGCGCCAGCAGCCAAACCGGACTCAACTCCTACGAGCAGTACTTC.

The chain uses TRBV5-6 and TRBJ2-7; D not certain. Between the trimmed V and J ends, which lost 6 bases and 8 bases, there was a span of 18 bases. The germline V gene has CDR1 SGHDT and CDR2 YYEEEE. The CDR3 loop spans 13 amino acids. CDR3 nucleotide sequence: TGTGCCAGCACCAAAGGACCGGTGTCACAGCAGTACTTC. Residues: CASTKGPVSQQYF.

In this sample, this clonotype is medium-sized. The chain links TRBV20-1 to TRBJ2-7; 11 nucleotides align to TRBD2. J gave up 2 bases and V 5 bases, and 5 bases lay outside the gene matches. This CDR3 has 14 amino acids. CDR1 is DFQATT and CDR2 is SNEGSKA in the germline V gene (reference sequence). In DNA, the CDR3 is TGCAGTGCTGAAATAGCGGGAGGGCCCTACGAGCAGTACTTC. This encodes CSAEIAGGPYEQYF.